Detailed here is one T cell receptor beta chain. Its antigen target is currently unknown. Base qualities are missing; no much larger clone stands one base away. Patients with a history of autoimmune disease or receiving systemic immunosuppression were excluded from the trial. Peripheral blood for TCR sequencing was drawn from every dose cohort at baseline, at cycle 4 day 1 and at cycle 7 day 1. The samples were taken from a phase I, first-in-human, multicenter, open-label dose-escalation trial of ivuxolimab. Adults with locally advanced or metastatic melanoma, renal cell, hepatocellular, or head and neck squamous cell carcinoma were enrolled in the trial. CD4+ and CD8+ T cells were sorted separately from peripheral blood before TCR sequencing. Trimming takes 0 bases from V and 6 bases from J, and the germline ends sit 8 bases apart. CDR1 is given as MNHNS and CDR2 as SASEGT, both from the germline V gene. The CDR3, from cysteine to phenylalanine, totals 13 residues. The retained sequence is limited to the CDR3, 39 bases, with the frame set at the first base.

For sequencing of the TCRbeta CDR3 region, genomic DNA was extracted from the sorted cells. TCRbeta CDR3 regions were sequenced using the immunoSEQ Assay. TCRdb holds this immuneACCESS table with in-frame rearrangements only. Some clones are missing; in checked studies, unresolved V genes explain under half, and the rest has no known cause. For this sample there are around 60,000 clones; 85% to 90% appear just once. Approximately 0.8% of the sample rests with the top ten. The data were obtained in a study of OX40 agonist ivuxolimab in advanced cancers. As for the study more broadly: Ivuxolimab was an agonistic, fully human IgG2 monoclonal antibody directed against OX40 (CD134), a costimulatory receptor. The monotherapy dose-escalation portion (N ≈ 57 patients) of the phase I ivuxolimab trial is reported in the paper. The point of sequencing TCRbeta in the periphery was to test whether ivuxolimab changed TCR sequence diversity and drove clonal T-cell expansion. Partial responses occurred in three dose-escalation patients: two with cutaneous melanoma and one with hepatocellular carcinoma. Prior anti-PD-1, anti-PD-L1 or anti-CTLA-4 therapy was permitted, and checkpoint inhibitors had been received by about 36% of dose-escalation patients. A male proportion of 70% to 90% and a mean age of 60 years, ranging from about 23 to 90, were recorded for the dose-escalation cohort. Intravenous ivuxolimab was administered to patients every 2 weeks at six dose levels: 0.01, 0.1, 0.3, 1.5, 3 and 10 mg/kg. Of the approximately 50 dose-escalation patients, hepatocellular carcinoma was present in around 20, melanoma in around 15, renal cell carcinoma in 9 and head and neck cancer in 9.

Overall results and qualifications from the work: At doses of 0.1 to 3.0 mg/kg, clonal expansion of both CD4+ and CD8+ blood T cells was observed from baseline to week 6. Low levels of normalized T-cell clonal expansion were also seen in some nonresponding patients. Which antigens the clonally expanded peripheral T cells were specific for was not determined. Partial responders in the 0.1-3.0 mg/kg groups had among the lowest normalized peripheral clonal expansion, especially among CD8+ T cells. After ivuxolimab, CD8+ T cells had more expanded clones than CD4+ T cells on average.

Sequenced material: CD4+ or CD8+ T cells sorted from blood, taken in a trial of the OX40 agonist ivuxolimab. The rearrangement combines TRBV6-1 with TRBJ1-2; no confident D gene assignment can be made. This TCR was sampled from an adult with an advanced solid tumor such as melanoma, head and neck, liver or kidney cancer. The nucleotide sequence is given as TGTGCCAGCAGTGAAGCAGTGGAGAATGGCTACACCTTC. It translates as CASSEAVENGYTF.